The 7 T cell receptor beta chains given below trace back to one sample, sequenced in a study of early T cells in non-severe SARS-CoV-2 infection. TCRdb processed the 5' RACE reads anew with MiXCR; each CDR3 protein has one entry. The table shows about 84,000 distinct CDR3 sequences, with about 12% occurring only once. Material for sequencing was whole blood. These receptors all come from an adult who was a healthcare worker with PCR-confirmed SARS-CoV-2 infection or an uninfected control (not recorded which).

This clonotype was picked up many times. The V gene is TRBV10-1, the J gene TRBJ2-3, with D hard to call. The CDR3 totals 14 residues. Germline-derived CDR1 and CDR2 are WNHNN and SYGVQD (reference sequence). V was shortened by 5 bases and J by 0 bases, with 9 bases between the two germline ends. The CDR3 coding sequence is TGCGCCAGCAGTCCTATGGTTAGCACAGATACGCAGTATTTT. Its translation is CASSPMVSTDTQYF.

The sample holds many counts of this clonotype. The chain employs TRBV6-1 and TRBJ1-5; D perhaps matches TRBD1 (6 bases). There are 13 residues in the CDR3. Germline V gene sequence: CDR1 MNHNS, CDR2 SASEGT. Trimming took 4 bases from V and 6 from J, leaving 10 bases between them. The CDR3 reads CASSVTGTQPQHF. Here the CDR3 DNA reads TGTGCCAGCAGTGTTACAGGGACTCAGCCCCAGCATTTT.

This clonotype turned up a few times. The rearrangement uses TRBV20-1 and TRBJ2-2, with D perhaps matching TRBD1 (6 bases). Germline CDR1 is DFQATT and CDR2 is SNEGSKA (reference sequence). Trimming removed 1 base at V and 4 bases at J, with 10 bases between. CDR3 size: 14 residues. The CDR3 here is CSARAGATTGELFF. The CDR3 DNA reads as TGCAGTGCTAGAGCAGGGGCCACCACCGGGGAGCTGTTTTTT.

CDR3 sequence reads: CASSRTGAKNIQYF. As DNA, the CDR3 is TGTGCCAGCAGTCGCACAGGGGCCAAAAACATTCAGTACTTC. This chain uses TRBV25-1 with TRBJ2-4; a possible D gene is TRBD1 (6 bases). V was trimmed by 5 bases and J by 1 base, leaving 9 bases between them. The V gene's germline CDR1 is MGHDK and CDR2 SYGVNS. The length of the CDR3 is 14 residues.

There are many counts of this clonotype. The chain links TRBV29-1 to TRBJ1-5; D uncertain. This CDR3 region has 15 residues. With 4 bases removed from V and 0 bases from J, the gap between germline ends came to 13 bases. Per germline, CDR1 SQVTM and CDR2 ANQGSEA. DNA for the CDR3: TGCAGCGTTGGGGTCCGGAGAGATAGCAATCAGCCCCAGCATTTT. It specifies CSVGVRRDSNQPQHF. Variable domain in full (rest from reference TRBV29-1 and TRBJ1-5): SAVISQKPSRDICQRGTSLTIQCQVDSQVTMMFWYRQQPGQSLTLIATANQGSEATYESGFVIDKFPISRPNLTFSTLTVSNMSPEDSSIYLCSVGVRRDSNQPQHFGDGTRLSIL.

This clonotype was found a few times. The chain recombines TRBV12-3 or TRBV12-4 with TRBJ2-3; 11 bases agree with TRBD2. This CDR3 spans 15 amino acids. The ends lost 5 bases at V and 4 bases at J; junction bases unmatched: 5. CDR3 sequence (DNA): TGTGCCAGCAGTAGCTATAGCGGGAGGGCAGATACGCAGTATTTT. It specifies CASSSYSGRADTQYF.

This sequence joins TRBV21-1 and TRBJ2-7; the DNA was not used to check the table's D call, TRBD2. TRBV21-1 is a recognized pseudogene. This CDR3 is 16 amino acids long. The CDR3: CASSKVEGRPPYEQYF. The CDR3 nucleotides are TGTGCCAGCAGCAAAGTTGAGGGGAGGCCGCCCTACGAGCAGTACTTC.